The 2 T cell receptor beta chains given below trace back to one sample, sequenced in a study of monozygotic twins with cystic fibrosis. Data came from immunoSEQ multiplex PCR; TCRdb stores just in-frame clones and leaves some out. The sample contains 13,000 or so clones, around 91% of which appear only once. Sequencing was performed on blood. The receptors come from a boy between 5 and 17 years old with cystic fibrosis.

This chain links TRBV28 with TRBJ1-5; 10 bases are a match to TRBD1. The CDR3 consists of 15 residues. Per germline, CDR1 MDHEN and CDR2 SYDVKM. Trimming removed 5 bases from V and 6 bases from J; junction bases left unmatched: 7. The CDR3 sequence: CASSPGTGDGQPQHF. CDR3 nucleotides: TGTGCCAGCAGTCCAGGGACAGGGGACGGTCAGCCCCAGCATTTT.

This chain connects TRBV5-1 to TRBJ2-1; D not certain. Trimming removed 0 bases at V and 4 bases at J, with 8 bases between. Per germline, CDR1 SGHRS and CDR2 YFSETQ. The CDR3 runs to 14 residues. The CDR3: CASSLVLDYNEQFF. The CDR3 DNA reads TGCGCCAGCAGCTTGGTATTGGATTACAATGAGCAGTTCTTC.